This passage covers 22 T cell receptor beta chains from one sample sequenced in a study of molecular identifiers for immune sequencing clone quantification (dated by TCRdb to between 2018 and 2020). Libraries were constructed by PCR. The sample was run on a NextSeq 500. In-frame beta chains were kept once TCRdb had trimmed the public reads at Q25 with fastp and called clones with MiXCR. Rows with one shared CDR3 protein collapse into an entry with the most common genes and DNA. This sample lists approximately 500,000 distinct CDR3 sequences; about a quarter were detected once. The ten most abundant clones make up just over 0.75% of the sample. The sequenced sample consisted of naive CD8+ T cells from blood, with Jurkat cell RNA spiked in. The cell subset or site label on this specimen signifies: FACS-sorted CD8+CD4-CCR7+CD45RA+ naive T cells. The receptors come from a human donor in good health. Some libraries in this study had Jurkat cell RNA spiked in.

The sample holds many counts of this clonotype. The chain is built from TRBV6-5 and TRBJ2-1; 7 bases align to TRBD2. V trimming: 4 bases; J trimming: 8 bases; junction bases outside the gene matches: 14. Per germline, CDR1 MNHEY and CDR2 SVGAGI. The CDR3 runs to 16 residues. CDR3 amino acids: CASSLVAGEFADEQFF. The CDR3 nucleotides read TGTGCCAGCAGTTTAGTCGCGGGAGAGTTTGCCGATGAGCAGTTCTTC.

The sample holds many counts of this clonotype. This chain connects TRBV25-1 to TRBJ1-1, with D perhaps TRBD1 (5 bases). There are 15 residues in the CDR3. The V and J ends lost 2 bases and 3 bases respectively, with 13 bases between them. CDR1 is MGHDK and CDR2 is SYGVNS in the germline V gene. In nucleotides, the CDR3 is TGTGCCAGCAGTGAAGACTATACAGGACACACTGAAGCTTTCTTT. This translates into CASSEDYTGHTEAFF.

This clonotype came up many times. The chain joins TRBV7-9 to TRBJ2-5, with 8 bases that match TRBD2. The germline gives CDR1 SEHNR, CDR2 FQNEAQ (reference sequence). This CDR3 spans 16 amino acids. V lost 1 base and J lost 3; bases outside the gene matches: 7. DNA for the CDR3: TGTGCCAGCAGCTTAGTTTCCGGGAGGGCCAAAGAGACCCAGTACTTC. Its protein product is CASSLVSGRAKETQYF.

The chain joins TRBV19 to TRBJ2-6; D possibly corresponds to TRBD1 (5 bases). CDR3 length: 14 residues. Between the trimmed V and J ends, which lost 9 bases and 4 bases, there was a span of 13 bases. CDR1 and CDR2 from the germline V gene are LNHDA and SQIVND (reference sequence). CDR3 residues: CASAAGSGANVLTF. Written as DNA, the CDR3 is TGTGCCAGCGCGGCAGGGTCCGGGGCCAACGTCCTGACTTTC.

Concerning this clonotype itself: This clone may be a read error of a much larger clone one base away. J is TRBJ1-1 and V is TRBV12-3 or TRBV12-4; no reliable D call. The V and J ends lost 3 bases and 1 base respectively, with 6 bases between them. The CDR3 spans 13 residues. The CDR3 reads CASSFGKNTEAFF. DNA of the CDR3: TGTGCCAGCAGTTTCGGGAAGAACACTGAAGCTTTCTTT.

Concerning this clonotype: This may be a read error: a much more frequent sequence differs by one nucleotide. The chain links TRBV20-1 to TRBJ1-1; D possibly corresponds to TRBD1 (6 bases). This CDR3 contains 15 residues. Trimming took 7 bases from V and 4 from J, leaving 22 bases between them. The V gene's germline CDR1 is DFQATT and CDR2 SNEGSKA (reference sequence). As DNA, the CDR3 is TGCAGTGTAACACAGGGATCGGGATTAGGCACTGAAGCTTTCTTT. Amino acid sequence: CSVTQGSGLGTEAFF.

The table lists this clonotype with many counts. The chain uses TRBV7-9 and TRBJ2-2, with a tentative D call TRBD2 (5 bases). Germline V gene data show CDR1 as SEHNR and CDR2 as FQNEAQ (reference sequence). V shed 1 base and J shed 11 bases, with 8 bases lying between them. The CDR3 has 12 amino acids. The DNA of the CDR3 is TGTGCCAGCAGCTTAGGGACTCCTGAGCTGTTTTTT. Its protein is CASSLGTPELFF.

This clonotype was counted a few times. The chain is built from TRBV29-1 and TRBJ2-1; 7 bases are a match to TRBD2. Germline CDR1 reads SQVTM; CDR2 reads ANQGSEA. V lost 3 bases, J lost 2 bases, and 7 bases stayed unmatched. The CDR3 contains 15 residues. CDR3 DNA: TGCAGCGTTGACGACGGGGGGTCCCCCTACAATGAGCAGTTCTTC. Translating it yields CSVDDGGSPYNEQFF.

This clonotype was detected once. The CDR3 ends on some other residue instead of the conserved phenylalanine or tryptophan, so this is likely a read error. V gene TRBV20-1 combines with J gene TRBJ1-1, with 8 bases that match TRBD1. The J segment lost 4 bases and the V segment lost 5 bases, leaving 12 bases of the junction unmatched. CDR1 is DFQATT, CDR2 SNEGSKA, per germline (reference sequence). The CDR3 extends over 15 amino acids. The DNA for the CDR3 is TGCAGTGCTGCCCAAGACAGGGGATGGGGCACTGAAGCTTTCTCT. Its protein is CSAAQDRGWGTEAFS.

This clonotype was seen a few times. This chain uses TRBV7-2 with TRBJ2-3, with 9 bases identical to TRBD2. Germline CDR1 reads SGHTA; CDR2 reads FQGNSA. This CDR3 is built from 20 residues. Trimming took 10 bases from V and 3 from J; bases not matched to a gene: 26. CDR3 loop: CATRLPPPKREVSTTDTQYF. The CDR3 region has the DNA TGTGCCACCAGACTACCCCCCCCCAAGCGGGAGGTCTCCACGACAGATACGCAGTATTTT.

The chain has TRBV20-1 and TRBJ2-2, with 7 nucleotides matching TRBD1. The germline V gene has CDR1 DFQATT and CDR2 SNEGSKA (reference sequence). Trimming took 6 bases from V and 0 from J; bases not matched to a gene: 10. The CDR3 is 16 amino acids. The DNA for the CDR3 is TGCAGTGCCACTGGACAGGTCGGGGCGAACACCGGGGAGCTGTTTTTT. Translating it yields CSATGQVGANTGELFF.

The CDR3 here is CATGGGTDTQYF. For the CDR3, the DNA is TGTGCCACCGGTGGAGGTACAGATACGCAGTATTTT. The J gene is TRBJ2-3, the V gene TRBV24-1; a weak D match, TRBD2 (5 bases). The CDR3 spans 12 residues. Trimming took off 9 bases at V and 3 bases at J, with 9 bases between the two ends. The germline V gene has CDR1 KGHDR and CDR2 SFDVKD.

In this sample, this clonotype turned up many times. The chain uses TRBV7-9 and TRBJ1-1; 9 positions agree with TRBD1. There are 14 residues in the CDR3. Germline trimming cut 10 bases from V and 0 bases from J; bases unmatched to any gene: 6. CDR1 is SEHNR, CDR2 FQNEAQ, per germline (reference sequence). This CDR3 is CANGGQGLNTEAFF. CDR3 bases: TGTGCCAACGGGGGACAGGGACTGAACACTGAAGCTTTCTTT.

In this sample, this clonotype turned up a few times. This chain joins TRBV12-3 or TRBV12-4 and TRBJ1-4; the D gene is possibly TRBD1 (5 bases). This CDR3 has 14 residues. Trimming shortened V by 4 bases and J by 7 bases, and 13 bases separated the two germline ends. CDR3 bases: TGTGCCAGCAGTTATCAGGGAGTGGGTGAAAAACTGTTTTTT. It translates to CASSYQGVGEKLFF.

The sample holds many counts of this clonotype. CDR3 region: CASSPLTGPREQYF. The CDR3 bases are TGTGCCAGCAGCCCCCTGACAGGGCCTCGGGAGCAGTACTTC. The chain uses TRBV6-2 or TRBV6-3 and TRBJ2-7, with 7 bases identical to TRBD1. Germline loops: CDR1 MNHEY, CDR2 SVGEGT. Unmatched junction bases numbered 12, after V lost 6 bases and J lost 7 bases. The length of the CDR3 is 14 residues.

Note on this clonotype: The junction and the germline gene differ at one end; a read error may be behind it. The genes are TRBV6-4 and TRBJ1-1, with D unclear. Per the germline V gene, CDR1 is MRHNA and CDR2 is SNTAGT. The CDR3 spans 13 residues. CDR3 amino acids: CASSFGVHPDAFF. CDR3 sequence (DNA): TGTGCCAGCAGTTTTGGGGTGCACCCTGACGCTTTCTTT.

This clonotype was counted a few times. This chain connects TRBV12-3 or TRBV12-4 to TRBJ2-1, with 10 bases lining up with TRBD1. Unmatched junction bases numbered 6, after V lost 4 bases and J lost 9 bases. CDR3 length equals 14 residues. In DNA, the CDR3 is TGTGCCAGCAGTTCGGGACAGGGGAGGGTTGAGCAGTTCTTC. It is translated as CASSSGQGRVEQFF.

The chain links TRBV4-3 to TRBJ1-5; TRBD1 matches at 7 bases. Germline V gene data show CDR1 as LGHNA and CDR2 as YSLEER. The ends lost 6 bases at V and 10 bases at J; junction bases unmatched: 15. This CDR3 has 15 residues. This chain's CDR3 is CASSPGTDLFEPQHF. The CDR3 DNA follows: TGCGCCAGCAGTCCGGGGACAGACCTTTTTGAACCCCAGCATTTT.

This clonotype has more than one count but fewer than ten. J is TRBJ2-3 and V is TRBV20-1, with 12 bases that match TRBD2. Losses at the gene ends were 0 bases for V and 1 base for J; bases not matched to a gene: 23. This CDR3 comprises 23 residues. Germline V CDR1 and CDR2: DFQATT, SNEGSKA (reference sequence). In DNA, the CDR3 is TGCAGTGCTAGAGATTCTCCGGGACTGGCTCAATTACTAGCGGGAGGACGCACAGATACGCAGTATTTT. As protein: CSARDSPGLAQLLAGGRTDTQYF.

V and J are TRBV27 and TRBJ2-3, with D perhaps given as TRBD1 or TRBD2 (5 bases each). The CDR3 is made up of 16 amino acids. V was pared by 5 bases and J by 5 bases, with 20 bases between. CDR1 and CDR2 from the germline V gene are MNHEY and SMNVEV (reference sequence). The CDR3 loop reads CASSPKPIRDQDTQYF. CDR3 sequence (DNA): TGTGCCAGCAGTCCGAAACCGATCCGGGACCAAGATACGCAGTATTTT.

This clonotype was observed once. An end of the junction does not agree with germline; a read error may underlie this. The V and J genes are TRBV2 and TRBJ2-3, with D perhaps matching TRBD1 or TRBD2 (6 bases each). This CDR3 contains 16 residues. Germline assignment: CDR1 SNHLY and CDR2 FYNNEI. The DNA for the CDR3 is TGTGCCAGCAGTGAAAGTCCGGGAGCACAGGGAGATACGCGGTATTTT. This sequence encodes CASSESPGAQGDTRYF.

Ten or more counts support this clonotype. This CDR3 reads CASSLLSDRGNQPQHF. CDR3 DNA: TGTGCCAGCAGCTTACTTAGTGACAGAGGCAATCAGCCCCAGCATTTT. V gene TRBV7-9 combines with J gene TRBJ1-5; TRBD1 is a possible D gene (5 bases). The germline gives CDR1 SEHNR, CDR2 FQNEAQ (reference sequence). The CDR3 is 16 residues long. The V end was cut by 2 bases, the J end by 2 bases, with 13 bases between.